This T cell receptor (beta chain) was captured in a study of CXCR3-negative and CXCR3-positive naive CD8 T cells. Study information: The libraries together contributed 120 million to 150 million TRB reads, each supplying about 1.5 +/- 0.3 million.

Note on this clonotype: As yet, its antigen is unknown.

Study-wide findings and caveats: For memory CD8+ cells diversity was much lower, but both naive subsets had comparably high diversity. Expression of CXCR3 was partially reduced after cryopreservation, and fresh PBMCs were used in most assays. Naive cells that were CXCR3-positive had more hydrophobic TRB CDR3s (compared with CXCR3-negative naive cells).

TRB cDNA libraries were made by UMI-labeled 5' RACE. TCRdb re-called the 5' RACE reads, yielding one record per CDR3 amino acid sequence without DNA. Recorded here are around 160,000 distinct CDR3 sequences; the top ten clones represent about 0.27%. This CDR3 region has 14 residues. CDR1 and CDR2 from the germline V gene are MDHEN and SYDVKM. Triplicates of about 270,000 cells were sorted from each CD8+ T cell subset. Sequenced input: naive CXCR3+ CD8+ T cells from blood. As to subset: CD45RO-CCR7+CD27+CD95- naive CD8+ T cells expressing CXCR3 (TNR3+). This clonotype originated in a human donor in good health. Some clones in this sample may be carry-over from other donors' samples. The chain recombines TRBV28 with TRBJ2-5; no DNA is available, so the TRBD1 call from TCRdb remains unchecked. CDR3: CASSLLTGRVTQYF.